This T cell receptor beta chain emerged from a study of T-cell reconstitution after alpha-beta-depleted transplantation in children. Unique molecular identifiers were incorporated when the TCRbeta library was constructed. Each CDR3 protein is one row after TCRdb ran MiXCR on the PCR reads. The table records around 190,000 distinct CDR3 sequences, approximately 6.9% of them present only once. The germline V gene has CDR1 SGHDT and CDR2 YYEEEE. The CDR3 is 14 amino acids. Trimming cost V 1 base and J 6 bases, with 8 bases left between them. The chain is built from TRBV5-6 and TRBJ1-6; the D is unclear. This TCR came from a boy between 2 and 10 years old with acute lymphoblastic leukemia, due to receive a stem cell transplant. Here the sequenced sample was PBMCs, taken before TCRalphabeta/CD19-depleted stem cell transplant. The DNA of the CDR3 is TGTGCCAGCAGCTTGATCGTCCTTAATTCACCCCTCCACTTT. This gives the protein CASSLIVLNSPLHF.